This entry lists 18 T cell receptor beta chains sequenced from one sample in a study of blood T cell repertoires in COVID-19. Generated by immunoSEQ multiplex PCR, the TCRdb table keeps only in-frame clones and is missing some. The sample gives 350,000 to 450,000 clones, around nine tenths of which show up once; over 2.5% is in the top ten. The sequencing input was peripheral blood. The receptor source for this set is a human donor in a cohort sampled during active COVID-19.

This clone was observed once. V is TRBV19 and J is TRBJ2-1, with TRBD2 matching 14 bases. This CDR3 has 16 residues. V gave up 5 bases and J gave up 8 bases; unmatched junction bases: 8. Germline values: CDR1 LNHDA, CDR2 SQIVND (reference sequence). The CDR3 region has the DNA TGTGCCAGTAGTCCACGGGGACTAGCGGGAGCCGATGAGCAGTTCTTC. Protein product: CASSPRGLAGADEQFF.

The rearrangement links TRBV28 to TRBJ2-5, with D perhaps matching TRBD1 (7 bases). This CDR3 is built from 13 residues. CDR1 MDHEN and CDR2 SYDVKM come from the germline V gene. CDR3 nucleotides: TGTGCTTCGAGTGGAGGGGGCCGCGAGACCCAGTACTTC. It translates to CASSGGGRETQYF.

The V call is TRBV28, the J call TRBJ1-2; no clear D gene. Between the trimmed V and J ends, which lost 4 bases and 0 bases, there was a span of 12 bases. There are 15 residues in the CDR3. Germline CDR1 MDHEN, CDR2 SYDVKM. This CDR3 reads CASSSPGVSNYGYTF. The CDR3, as DNA: TGTGCCAGCAGTTCTCCCGGTGTTTCTAACTATGGCTACACCTTC.

The chain has TRBV11-2 and TRBJ1-1; 10 bases agree with TRBD1. The CDR3 contains 14 residues. The V segment lost 5 bases and the J segment 6 bases; nucleotides outside the gene matches: 6. Per germline, CDR1 SGHAT and CDR2 FQNNGV. CDR3 protein: CASSRDRGNPEAFF. The CDR3 coding sequence is TGTGCCAGCAGCCGGGACAGGGGTAACCCTGAAGCTTTCTTT.

The chain joins TRBV30 to TRBJ2-6; 7 bases match TRBD1. Trimming removed 7 bases from V and 0 bases from J; junction bases left unmatched: 6. Germline V gene sequence: CDR1 GTSNPN, CDR2 SVGIG (reference sequence). The CDR3 totals 15 residues. The CDR3 coding sequence is TGTGCCTATCGACAGGGTTTCTCTGGGGCCAACGTCCTGACTTTC. Its protein is CAYRQGFSGANVLTF.

This sequence joins TRBV27 and TRBJ2-1; 10 bases are a match to TRBD1. Germline CDR1 and CDR2: MNHEY and SMNVEV (reference sequence). The trim removed 5 bases at V and 8 bases at J, leaving 15 bases unmatched. The CDR3 runs 17 residues. CDR3 protein: CASSPRIRTGGKDEQFF. The CDR3 coding sequence is TGTGCCAGCAGTCCAAGGATCAGGACAGGGGGTAAAGATGAGCAGTTCTTC.

V usage is TRBV6-6 and J usage is TRBJ2-7, with 11 bases matching TRBD1. This CDR3 contains 15 residues. J lost 5 bases, V lost 0 bases, and 3 bases had no gene match. Germline CDR1 and CDR2: MNHNY and SVGAGI (reference sequence). The CDR3 region is CASSYSRDRGDEQYF. CDR3 bases: TGTGCCAGCAGTTACTCACGGGACAGGGGGGACGAGCAGTACTTC.

Points on this clone: The same CDR3 can be traced to other DNA sequences in this sample. This chain uses TRBV29-1 with TRBJ1-2; TRBD1 aligns across 7 bases. Germline lookup yields CDR1 SQVTM and CDR2 ANQGSEA. Losses at the gene ends were 5 bases for V and 2 bases for J; bases not matched to a gene: 2. The CDR3 contains 12 residues. CDR3 sequence: CSVQTGNYGYTF. The DNA for the CDR3 is TGCAGCGTTCAGACAGGGAACTATGGCTACACCTTC.

The chain combines TRBV18 with TRBJ1-1, with D possibly matching TRBD1 (6 bases). V was cut by 4 bases and J by 6 bases, with 12 bases left in between. The CDR3 runs to 13 residues. Germline V gene data show CDR1 as KGHSH and CDR2 as LQKENI. The CDR3 protein is CASSQNRDSEAFF. In DNA, the CDR3 is TGTGCCAGCTCACAAAACAGGGATTCTGAAGCTTTCTTT.

The rearrangement uses TRBV7-3 and TRBJ2-3; D possibly corresponds to TRBD2 (7 bases). V was trimmed by 5 bases and J by 5 bases, leaving 20 bases between them. The CDR3 runs to 16 residues. Germline CDR1 SGHTA, CDR2 FQGTGA. The CDR3 sequence: CASSPGGRPSVDTQYF. The CDR3 DNA sequence: TGTGCCAGCAGCCCCGGGGGGCGGCCGTCGGTAGATACGCAGTATTTT.

Only a few counts were recorded for this clone. The CDR3 nucleotides are TGTGCCAGCAGCTTGGTAACAGGTGGAAATCAGCCCCAGCATTTT. Protein: CASSLVTGGNQPQHF. V and J are TRBV5-8 and TRBJ1-5, with TRBD1 as a possible D gene (5 bases). Per the germline V gene, CDR1 is SGHTS and CDR2 is YDEGEE. The V end was cut by 0 bases, the J end by 4 bases, with 11 bases between. This CDR3 is 15 amino acids long.

The chain uses TRBV27 and TRBJ1-2, with TRBD1 matching over 8 bases. Trimming at V came to 0 bases and at J to 6 bases, leaving 3 bases not matched to a gene. The germline V gene has CDR1 MNHEY and CDR2 SMNVEV (reference sequence). The CDR3 runs to 14 residues. The CDR3 region is CASSLSWTGNGYTF. The DNA for the CDR3 is TGTGCCAGCAGTTTATCGTGGACAGGGAATGGCTACACCTTC.

V and J are TRBV12-3 or TRBV12-4 and TRBJ1-1; a weak D match, TRBD1 (5 bases). The CDR3 runs 12 residues. V gave up 4 bases and J gave up 11 bases, with 14 bases separating them. The CDR3 here is CASSYQQVAAFF. In nucleotides, the CDR3 is TGTGCCAGCAGTTACCAACAGGTCGCCGCTTTCTTT.

J is TRBJ2-1 and V is TRBV7-9, with 9 bases lining up with TRBD1. V shed 1 base and J 9 bases; nucleotides not matched to a gene: 16. Germline CDR1 and CDR2: SEHNR and FQNEAQ (reference sequence). The CDR3 is 18 residues long. Written as DNA, the CDR3 is TGTGCCAGCAGCTTAGGAGATTGGTCCGGGACAGGGAGGAGTGAGCAGTTCTTC. The encoded protein is CASSLGDWSGTGRSEQFF.

The V call is TRBV23-1, the J call TRBJ2-4; 9 bases map to TRBD1. TRBV23-1 is reported as an ORF; its role is uncertain. The CDR3 totals 17 residues. V lost 5 bases and J lost 1; bases outside the gene matches: 9. CDR3 protein: CASSFTGGGTAKNIQYF. The CDR3 coding sequence is TGCGCCAGCAGTTTCACAGGGGGCGGTACTGCCAAAAACATTCAGTACTTC.

This chain uses TRBV7-9 with TRBJ2-3; tentative D call: TRBD1 (5 bases). Trimming shortened V by 7 bases and J by 2 bases, and 25 bases separated the two germline ends. Germline lookup yields CDR1 SEHNR and CDR2 FQNEAQ (reference sequence). This CDR3 region has 18 residues. The CDR3 bases are TGTGCCAGCACCCACAGGTTAATTGGGGCCTATCCCACAGATACGCAGTATTTT. As protein: CASTHRLIGAYPTDTQYF.

This chain links TRBV7-3 with TRBJ2-1, with D maybe TRBD2 (6 bases). The CDR3 totals 14 residues. Germline CDR1 SGHTA, CDR2 FQGTGA. Trimming shortened V by 2 bases and J by 5 bases, and 10 bases separated the two germline ends. The CDR3 region is CASSLVERDNEQFF. The CDR3 region has the DNA TGTGCCAGCAGCTTAGTCGAGCGGGACAATGAGCAGTTCTTC.

The chain links TRBV20-1 to TRBJ2-1, with 8 bases identical to TRBD2. With 3 bases clipped from V and 5 bases from J, the junction kept 9 bases outside the gene matches. Germline assignment: CDR1 DFQATT and CDR2 SNEGSKA (reference sequence). The length of the CDR3 is 15 residues. CDR3 residues: CSASSVAGFDNEQFF. CDR3 DNA: TGCAGTGCTAGTTCGGTAGCGGGGTTTGACAATGAGCAGTTCTTC.